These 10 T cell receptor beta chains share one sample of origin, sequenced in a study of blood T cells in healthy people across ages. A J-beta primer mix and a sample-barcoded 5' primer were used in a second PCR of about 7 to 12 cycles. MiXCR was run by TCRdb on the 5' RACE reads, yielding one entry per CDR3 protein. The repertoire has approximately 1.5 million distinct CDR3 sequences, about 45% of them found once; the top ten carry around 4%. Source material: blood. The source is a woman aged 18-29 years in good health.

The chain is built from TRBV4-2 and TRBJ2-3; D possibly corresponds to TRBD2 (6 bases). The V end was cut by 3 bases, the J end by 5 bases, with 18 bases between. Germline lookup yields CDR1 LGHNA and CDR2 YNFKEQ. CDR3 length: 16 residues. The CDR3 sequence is CASSQLRVGGGDTQYF. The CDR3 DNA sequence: TGTGCCAGCAGCCAGCTCAGAGTGGGAGGCGGAGATACGCAGTATTTT.

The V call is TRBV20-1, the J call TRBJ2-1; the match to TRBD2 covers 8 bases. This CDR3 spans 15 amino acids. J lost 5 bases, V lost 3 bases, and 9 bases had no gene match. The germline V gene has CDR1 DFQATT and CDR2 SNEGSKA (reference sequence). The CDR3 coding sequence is TGCAGTGCTAGCAAAAGCGGGAGTTTCGACAATGAGCAGTTCTTC. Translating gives CSASKSGSFDNEQFF.

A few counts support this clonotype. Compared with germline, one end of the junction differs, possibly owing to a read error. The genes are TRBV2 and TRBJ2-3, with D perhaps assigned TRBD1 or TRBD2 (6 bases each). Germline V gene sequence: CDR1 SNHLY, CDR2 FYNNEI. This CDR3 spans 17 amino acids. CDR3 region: CASGEGGLAEATDTQYF. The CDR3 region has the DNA TGTGCCAGCGGTGAAGGGGGTTTAGCGGAAGCCACAGATACGCAGTATTTT.

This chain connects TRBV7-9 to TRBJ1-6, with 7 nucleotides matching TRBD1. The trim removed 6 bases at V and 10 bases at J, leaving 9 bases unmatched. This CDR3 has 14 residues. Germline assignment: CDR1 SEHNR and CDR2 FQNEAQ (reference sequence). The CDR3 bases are TGTGCCAGCAGGGGGGACAGACAGTTATCACCCCTCCACTTT. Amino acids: CASRGDRQLSPLHF.

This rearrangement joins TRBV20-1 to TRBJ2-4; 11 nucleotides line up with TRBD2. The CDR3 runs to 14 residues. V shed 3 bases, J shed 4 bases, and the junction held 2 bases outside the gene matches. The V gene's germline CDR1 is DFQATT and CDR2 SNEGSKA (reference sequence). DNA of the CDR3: TGCAGTGCTAGCACTAGCGGGAGTAAAAACATTCAGTACTTC. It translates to CSASTSGSKNIQYF.

The CDR3 region is CASSQLENTGELFF. In DNA, the CDR3 is TGTGCCAGCAGCCAGTTGGAAAACACCGGGGAGCTGTTTTTT. The chain recombines TRBV28 with TRBJ2-2; no reliable D call. The CDR3 is made up of 14 amino acids. Between the trimmed V and J ends, which lost 6 bases and 2 bases, there was a span of 10 bases. Per the germline V gene, CDR1 is MDHEN and CDR2 is SYDVKM.

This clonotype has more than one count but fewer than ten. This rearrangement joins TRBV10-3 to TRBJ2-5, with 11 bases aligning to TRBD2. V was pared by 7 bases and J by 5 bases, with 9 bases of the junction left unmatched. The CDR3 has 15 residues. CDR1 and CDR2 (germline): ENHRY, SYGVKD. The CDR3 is CAITKTSGVGETQYF. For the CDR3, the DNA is TGTGCCATCACTAAGACTAGCGGGGTCGGCGAGACCCAGTACTTC.

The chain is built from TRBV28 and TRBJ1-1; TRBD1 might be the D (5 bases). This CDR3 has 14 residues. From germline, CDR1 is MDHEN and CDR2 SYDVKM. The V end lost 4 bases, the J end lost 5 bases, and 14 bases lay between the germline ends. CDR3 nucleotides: TGTGCCAGCAGTTGGCTAGGGGCGGGGACTGAAGCTTTCTTT. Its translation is CASSWLGAGTEAFF.

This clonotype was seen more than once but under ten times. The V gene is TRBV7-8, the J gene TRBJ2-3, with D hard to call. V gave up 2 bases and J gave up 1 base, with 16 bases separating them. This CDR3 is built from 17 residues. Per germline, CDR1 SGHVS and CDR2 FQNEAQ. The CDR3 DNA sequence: TGTGCCAGCAGCTTACCCAGACTCAAACAAGGCACAGATACGCAGTATTTT. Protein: CASSLPRLKQGTDTQYF.

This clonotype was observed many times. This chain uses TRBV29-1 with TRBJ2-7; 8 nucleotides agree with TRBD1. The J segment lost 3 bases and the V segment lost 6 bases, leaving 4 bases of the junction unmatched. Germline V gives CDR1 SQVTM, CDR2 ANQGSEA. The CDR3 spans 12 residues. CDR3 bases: TGCAGCGTCTGGACAGGGAACTACGAGCAGTACTTC. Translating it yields CSVWTGNYEQYF.